The count of the clone carrying this T cell receptor beta chain is one. The sample is drawn from a study of blood T cell repertoires in COVID-19. Across the whole study: From T cells, B-cell-depleted T cells, or PBMCs came the material, which was cDNA or gDNA.

As originally analysed: Reference gene primer amplification gave estimated nucleated cell counts. The assay was immunoSEQ multiplex PCR, and TCRdb's table has in-frame clones only and misses some. Clone size and V and J calls were adopted from that table, with D and trimming inferred from the DNA. The table lists roughly 87,000 clones, 86% of them singletons. This CDR3 contains 15 residues. V gave up 2 bases and J gave up 0 bases, with 9 bases separating them. Per the germline V gene, CDR1 is SEHNR and CDR2 is FQNEAQ (reference sequence). This receptor was taken from a man in his fifties with active COVID-19. This chain connects TRBV7-9 to TRBJ2-3, with D possibly TRBD1 on 6 matching bases. The sample comprised peripheral blood. CDR3 coding DNA: TGTGCCAGCAGCTTATGGACAGCTAGCACAGATACGCAGTATTTT. Its protein product is CASSLWTASTDTQYF.